Reported below is one TCR beta chain. Its specificity is not known. Trimming removed 7 bases at V and 0 bases at J, with 18 bases between. This CDR3 contains 16 residues. From RNA transcripts, TCR beta CDR3 regions were amplified. First-round RT-PCR of the TCR CDR3 relied on the HTBI primer set. Each CDR3 protein is one row after TCRdb ran MiXCR on the multiplex PCR reads. The sample consists of roughly 180,000 distinct CDR3 sequences, approximately 15% of them appearing once. This entry belongs to a study of T cells in Graves' hyperthyroidism and ophthalmopathy. The study, taken as a whole, reports: Most clonotypes expanded in thyroid above 0.001 were likewise present in blood. Ophthalmopathy prediction by the model preceded onset by a median about 6.3 months.

The clonotype comes from a woman between 45 and 65 years old with Graves' hyperthyroidism. V is TRBV12-3 or TRBV12-4 and J is TRBJ1-1, with D perhaps TRBD1 (5 bases). Sequencing input: blood. CDR3 bases: TGTGCCAGCAACTGGGTTACAGGATACATGAACACTGAAGCTTTCTTT. It specifies CASNWVTGYMNTEAFF.